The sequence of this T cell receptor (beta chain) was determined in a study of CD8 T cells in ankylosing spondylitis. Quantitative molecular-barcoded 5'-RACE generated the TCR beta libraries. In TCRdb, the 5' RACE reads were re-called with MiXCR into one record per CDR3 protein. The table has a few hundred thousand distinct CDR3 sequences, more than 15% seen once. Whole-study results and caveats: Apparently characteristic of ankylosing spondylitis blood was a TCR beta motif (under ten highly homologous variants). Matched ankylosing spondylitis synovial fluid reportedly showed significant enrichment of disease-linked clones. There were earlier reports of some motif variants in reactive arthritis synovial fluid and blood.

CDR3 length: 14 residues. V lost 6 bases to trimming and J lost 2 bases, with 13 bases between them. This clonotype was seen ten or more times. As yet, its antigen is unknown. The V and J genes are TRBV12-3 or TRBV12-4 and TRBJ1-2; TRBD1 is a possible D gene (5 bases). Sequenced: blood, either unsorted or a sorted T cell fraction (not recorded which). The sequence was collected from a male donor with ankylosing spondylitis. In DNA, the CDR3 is TGTGCCAGCAGCCCCCGGGGGGGGAACTATGGCTACACCTTC. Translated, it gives CASSPRGGNYGYTF.